The TCR beta chain described here comes from a study of blood T cell repertoires in COVID-19 (dated by TCRdb to 2018 to 2021). Looking at the study overall: Collaborator samples came from the United States, Italy and Spain and covered acute and convalescent phases of COVID-19. Sample metadata almost always included a de-identified subject ID, COVID-19 status, age in years and sex. Where available, HLA class I and class II types were taken from metadata supplied by the sample provider and were not determined by assay-based typing. The repertoires were released in a freely available public database meant as a resource for research on the immune response to SARS-CoV-2. Subjects who had been exposed to COVID-19, were actively infected with it, or had recovered from it provided the deeply sampled blood TCRbeta repertoires that made up the dataset. The prospective study material was composed of cDNA or gDNA derived from T cells, B-cell-depleted T cells, or PBMCs. The samples were drawn from two sources: the first 160 participants of the ongoing ImmuneRACE study, and 1,254 subjects contributed by 6 global collaborators. Broad study findings and their caveats: The quantity of clinical and demographic metadata differed by source and by participant and was supplied without curation.

Here V drops 6 bases and J drops 4 bases, and the junction holds 4 bases not matched to any gene. The CDR3 numbers 14 residues from cysteine through phenylalanine. The read is trimmed to its CDR3 DNA, 42 bases read in frame from base 1. As encoded in the germline V gene (reference sequence), CDR1 is MNHEY while CDR2 is SMNVEV. A note on this clone: No cognate antigen has been identified for it. The record has no base qualities; no much larger clone is one base away.

In the prospective study, participants were about 18 to 95 years old, resided in about two dozen geographic areas of the United States, and were enrolled through a virtual design. In the prospective study, cohorts were assigned on the basis of participant-reported clinical history obtained from a screening survey and a study questionnaire. In the prospective study, whole blood, serum and a nasopharyngeal or oropharyngeal swab were collected from each participant by mobile phlebotomists. Over an approximately 2-month period, participants in the prospective study had the option of providing additional blood draws and questionnaires. Blood samples from the prospective study were shipped frozen or at room temperature prior to DNA extraction. TCRbeta CDR3 regions were amplified from genomic DNA using the immunoSEQ Assay, a bias-controlled multiplex PCR. The source study handled its data this way. The number of nucleated cells in each sample was estimated by amplification of reference gene primers within the assay. To quantify the absolute abundance of each unique TCRbeta CDR3 rearrangement, sequence reads were collapsed and filtered. Productive Simpson clonality was computed per sample as the square root of Simpson's diversity index over productive rearrangements. The table comes from immuneACCESS by way of TCRdb, which keeps in-frame sequences with V and J called. Part of the clones is missing from these tables; in studies checked, under half for an unresolved V gene and the rest for unknown reasons. V and J calls and clone size are given by that table; D and trimming were obtained from the DNA. In this sample the table shows some 460,000 clones, about 85% of which occur a single time. The ten largest clonotypes hold approximately 2% of the sample.

Sequenced: PBMCs or T cells enriched from blood (not recorded which). The chain couples TRBV27 to TRBJ1-4, and TRBD1 matches 8 of the central bases. The TCR was taken from a young woman with acute COVID-19. The nucleotide sequence reads as follows: TGTGCCAGCAGCCGGACAGGGTTTAATGAAAAACTGTTTTTT. This gives the protein CASSRTGFNEKLFF.